This T cell receptor (beta chain) was observed in a study of cytomegalovirus exposure and HLA in healthy donors. The PCR was carried out with 60 Vbeta primers and 13 Jbeta primers. Sequenced by immunoSEQ multiplex PCR; TCRdb stores in-frame clones only, minus some. The sample lists some 110,000 clones; 70% to 80% were seen once. The sequenced sample was PBMCs. The receptor was derived from a man in his fifties or sixties in good health and CMV-seropositive.

The CDR3 DNA follows: TGTGCCAGTAGCCCCAAAGGTCTCAAACTAGCGGGAGTCTCCTACGAGCAGTACTTC. As protein: CASSPKGLKLAGVSYEQYF. V is TRBV19 and J is TRBJ2-7; 11 positions agree with TRBD2. Germline CDR1 reads LNHDA; CDR2 reads SQIVND (reference sequence). With V trimmed by 6 bases and J by 0 bases, 16 bases remained unmatched. This CDR3 contains 19 residues. Looking up the rest from reference TRBV19 and TRBJ2-7 gives the full variable domain: DGGITQSPKYLFRKEGQNVTLSCEQNLNHDAMYWYRQDPGQGLRLIYYSQIVNDFQKGDIAEGYSVSREKKESFPLTVTSAQKNPTAFYLCASSPKGLKLAGVSYEQYFGPGTRLTVT.